One sample yielded the 5 T cell receptor beta chains listed below, sequenced in a study of T cell responses to AZD1222 COVID-19 vaccine (dated by TCRdb to 2020 to 2022). Libraries were prepared through the immunoSEQ multiplex PCR assay. TCRdb provides this immuneACCESS table in a form limited to in-frame rearrangements. Some clones are lacking; in checked studies, under half of them reflect an unresolved V gene, and why the rest are absent is not known. The table for this sample lists tens of thousands of clones; approximately 90% of them were counted only once. The top ten constitute roughly 27% of the sample. The sample's time point label, in plain terms: about 28 days (+/-7) after the second vaccine dose. Material: peripheral blood, obtained 28 days after the second AZD1222 dose. These receptors originate from an adult who received the AZD1222 COVID-19 vaccine.

The J gene is TRBJ1-5, the V gene TRBV19; 9 bases agree with TRBD1. Germline CDR1 LNHDA, CDR2 SQIVND (reference sequence). J gave up 4 bases and V 8 bases, and 3 bases lay outside the gene matches. The CDR3 is made up of 13 amino acids. The CDR3: CASRGTGNQPQHF. The CDR3 DNA follows: TGTGCCAGTCGCGGGACAGGGAATCAGCCCCAGCATTTT.

This chain links TRBV7-9 with TRBJ2-5; D is perhaps TRBD1 or TRBD2 (6 bases each). Germline CDR1 is SEHNR and CDR2 is FQNEAQ (reference sequence). V was clipped by 1 base and J by 4 bases, with 10 bases between them. The CDR3 extends over 14 amino acids. CDR3 nucleotides: TGTGCCAGCAGCTTAGGGGGGGCTGGAGAGACCCAGTACTTC. Translation gives CASSLGGAGETQYF. The variable domain in full, completed from reference TRBV7-9 and TRBJ2-5, reads DTGVSQNPRHKITKRGQNVTFRCDPISEHNRLYWYRQTLGQGPEFLTYFQNEAQLEKSRLLSDRFSAERPKGSFSTLEIQRTEQGDSAMYLCASSLGGAGETQYFGPGTRLLVL.

Here the CDR3 DNA reads TGTGCCAGCAGCGTAGTGAGTGGGGGAGGCGGGGAGCTGTTTTTT. It specifies CASSVVSGGGGELFF. V is TRBV9 and J is TRBJ2-2, with TRBD2 as a possible D gene (6 bases). This CDR3 spans 15 amino acids. V was clipped by 0 bases and J by 7 bases, with 13 bases between them. CDR1 SGDLS and CDR2 YYNGEE come from the germline V gene.

The chain combines TRBV10-3 with TRBJ1-1, with D maybe TRBD1 (5 bases). Germline V gene lookup returns CDR1 ENHRY and CDR2 SYGVKD. The CDR3 has 13 amino acids. V was pared by 5 bases and J by 8 bases, with 15 bases between. DNA for the CDR3: TGTGCCATCAGTAAAGACCCCCAGGGCGAAGCTTTCTTT. This codes for CAISKDPQGEAFF.

V usage is TRBV12-5 and J usage is TRBJ2-5; D not resolved. CDR1 and CDR2 (germline): LGHNT, FRNRAP. This CDR3 is built from 12 residues. V was cut by 1 base and J by 7 bases, with 7 bases left in between. The CDR3 DNA reads TGTGCTAGTGGTTTGGAGTGGGGGACCCAGTACTTC. Translation gives CASGLEWGTQYF. The full variable domain, in which reference TRBV12-5 and TRBJ2-5 provide the parts outside the CDR3, is DARVTQTPRHKVTEMGQEVTMRCQPILGHNTVFWYRQTMMQGLELLAYFRNRAPLDDSGMPKDRFSAEMPDATLATLKIQPSEPRDSAVYFCASGLEWGTQYFGPGTRLLVL.